Listed here are 32 T cell receptor beta chains from one sample, sequenced in a study of T cell responses to AZD1222 COVID-19 vaccine. Assay: immunoSEQ multiplex PCR; the TCRdb copy retains only in-frame clones and omits some. The sample lists under 150,000 clones; about 90% were seen once. This specimen consisted of peripheral blood, obtained on day 0 of AZD1222 vaccination. The receptors shown here come from an adult in good health.

This rearrangement joins TRBV29-1 to TRBJ1-2; D gene uncertain. CDR1 and CDR2 (germline): SQVTM, ANQGSEA. Trimming stripped 2 bases from V and 4 bases from J, with 14 bases between. This CDR3 has 14 amino acids. In DNA, the CDR3 is TGCAGCGTTGAACCGGGCCAGGAAGCCTATGGCTACACCTTC. Its translation: CSVEPGQEAYGYTF.

The chain combines TRBV30 with TRBJ1-3; 7 bases match TRBD1. This CDR3 spans 16 amino acids. V lost 2 bases, J lost 0 bases, and 7 bases stayed unmatched. CDR1 is GTSNPN, CDR2 SVGIG, per germline (reference sequence). Here the CDR3 DNA reads TGTGCCTGGAGTAGCCCGGGACAGCCCTCTGGAAACACCATATATTTT. Translating gives CAWSSPGQPSGNTIYF.

The chain links TRBV2 to TRBJ1-6; the D gene is possibly TRBD1 (5 bases). The CDR3 length is 13 residues. Germline loops: CDR1 SNHLY, CDR2 FYNNEI. Trimming shortened V by 7 bases and J by 10 bases, and 14 bases separated the two germline ends. For the CDR3, the DNA is TGTGCCAGCAAAAATAACGGGGACTCACCCCTCCACTTT. This codes for CASKNNGDSPLHF.

The chain links TRBV28 to TRBJ1-1; D is unclear. Germline V gives CDR1 MDHEN, CDR2 SYDVKM. CDR3 size: 14 residues. V gave up 6 bases and J gave up 1 base, with 12 bases separating them. The CDR3 region is CASRARAENTEAFF. The CDR3 DNA reads TGTGCCAGCAGAGCACGGGCAGAGAACACTGAAGCTTTCTTT.

V and J are TRBV6-2 or TRBV6-3 and TRBJ2-2; 10 positions match TRBD2. This CDR3 has 17 amino acids. Unmatched junction bases numbered 4, after V lost 2 bases and J lost 1 base. Germline assignment: CDR1 MNHEY and CDR2 SVGEGT. CDR3 DNA: TGTGCCAGCAGTTACGACCCTAGCGGGGGGAACACCGGGGAGCTGTTTTTT. Amino acid sequence: CASSYDPSGGNTGELFF.

Comments on this clone: The DNA is omitted, as the CDR3 cannot be located on it reliably, and the CDR3 follows TCRdb's listing. The chain employs TRBV27 and TRBJ2-2; the table assigns TRBD1, which was not confirmed against the DNA. Germline V gene lookup returns CDR1 MNHEY and CDR2 SMNVEV (reference sequence). The CDR3 contains 13 residues when both ends are counted. The CDR3 loop reads CASSFLAAGELFF.

The chain links TRBV5-4 to TRBJ2-1; D remains ambiguous. CDR3 length: 12 amino acids. The germline V gene has CDR1 SGHNT and CDR2 YYREEE (reference sequence). Deletions cut 1 base from V and 9 bases from J, with 8 bases between. The CDR3 loop reads CASSLLGIEQFF. The CDR3 DNA follows: TGTGCCAGCAGCTTGCTGGGAATTGAGCAGTTCTTC.

The chain links TRBV5-1 to TRBJ1-2, with D perhaps matching TRBD1 (6 bases). Germline CDR1 reads SGHRS; CDR2 reads YFSETQ. V lost 0 bases and J lost 4, with 13 bases in between. The CDR3 contains 15 residues. The CDR3 bases are TGCGCCAGCAGCTTGGATCCAGGGGCTAGCTATGGCTACACCTTC. Translating gives CASSLDPGASYGYTF.

The CDR3 loop reads CSVAEQGQDQPQHF. The CDR3 nucleotides are TGCAGCGTTGCGGAACAGGGGCAAGATCAGCCCCAGCATTTT. The genes are TRBV29-1 and TRBJ1-5; TRBD1 matches 7 bases. Germline CDR1 SQVTM, CDR2 ANQGSEA. CDR3 length: 14 residues. V lost 4 bases to trimming and J lost 5 bases; unmatched junction nucleotides: 8. The whole variable domain, filled in from reference TRBV29-1 and TRBJ1-5, reads SAVISQKPSRDICQRGTSLTIQCQVDSQVTMMFWYRQQPGQSLTLIATANQGSEATYESGFVIDKFPISRPNLTFSTLTVSNMSPEDSSIYLCSVAEQGQDQPQHFGDGTRLSIL.

This rearrangement joins TRBV7-3 to TRBJ2-1, with D maybe TRBD1 (6 bases). Looked up from germline, CDR1 is SGHTA and CDR2 is FQGTGA. The CDR3 is 15 amino acids. V shed 3 bases and J shed 9 bases, with 18 bases lying between them. CDR3 sequence (DNA): TGTGCCAGCAGCTTGGTTGGGACATCGCAGAGTGAGCAGTTCTTC. Protein: CASSLVGTSQSEQFF.

The chain employs TRBV5-5 and TRBJ1-1; D not resolved. V lost 0 bases, J lost 4 bases, and 13 bases lay in between. The CDR3 extends over 15 amino acids. Germline V gives CDR1 SGHKS, CDR2 YYEKEE (reference sequence). The CDR3 bases are TGTGCCAGCAGCTTGGATCCGGGCTCGGTCACTGAAGCTTTCTTT. Residues: CASSLDPGSVTEAFF. Variable domain in full (rest from reference TRBV5-5 and TRBJ1-1): DAGVTQSPTHLIKTRGQQVTLRCSPISGHKSVSWYQQVLGQGPQFIFQYYEKEERGRGNFPDRFSARQFPNYSSELNVNALLLGDSALYLCASSLDPGSVTEAFFGQGTRLTVV.

This CDR3 reads CASIREASYDEQFF. CDR3 nucleotide sequence: TGTGCCAGCATACGGGAGGCAAGTTACGATGAGCAGTTCTTC. The chain recombines TRBV28 with TRBJ2-1, with 7 bases identical to TRBD2. The germline V gene has CDR1 MDHEN and CDR2 SYDVKM. Germline trimming cut 7 bases from V and 8 bases from J; bases unmatched to any gene: 11. This CDR3 comprises 14 residues.

This clone was detected once. This chain joins TRBV5-4 and TRBJ2-5; D remains unclear. Germline CDR1 is SGHNT and CDR2 is YYREEE (reference sequence). The CDR3 spans 13 residues. V lost 4 bases and J lost 3, with 10 bases in between. This CDR3 reads CASSPPSEETQYF. The DNA of the CDR3 is TGTGCCAGCAGCCCCCCCTCGGAAGAGACCCAGTACTTC.

The chain couples TRBV6-5 to TRBJ1-4, with 7 bases fitting TRBD1. Germline V gene lookup returns CDR1 MNHEY and CDR2 SVGAGI. V trimming: 4 bases; J trimming: 5 bases; junction bases outside the gene matches: 7. This CDR3 has 15 amino acids. The CDR3 loop reads CASSSTGARNEKLFF. CDR3 DNA sequence: TGTGCCAGCAGTTCCACAGGGGCGAGGAATGAAAAACTGTTTTTT.

The chain employs TRBV18 and TRBJ2-5; D uncertain. V was shortened by 5 bases and J by 1 base, with 5 bases between the two germline ends. Germline-derived CDR1 and CDR2 are KGHSH and LQKENI. CDR3 length: 12 residues. As DNA, the CDR3 is TGTGCCAGCTCAACGGGCCAAGAGACCCAGTACTTC. Protein product: CASSTGQETQYF.

This clone was detected only once. The chain is built from TRBV7-8 and TRBJ2-2; 9 bases match TRBD1. Looked up from germline, CDR1 is SGHVS and CDR2 is FQNEAQ. The CDR3 contains 16 residues. The J segment lost 4 bases and the V segment lost 5 bases, leaving 8 bases of the junction unmatched. The CDR3 loop reads CASSPTGTGRTGELFF. CDR3 in DNA: TGTGCCAGCAGCCCAACCGGGACAGGGCGCACCGGGGAGCTGTTTTTT.

Points on this clone: The sample has other DNA sequences that encode this CDR3 too. This sequence joins TRBV12-3 or TRBV12-4 and TRBJ2-2; no definite D call. The CDR3 runs 11 residues. Trimming shortened V by 7 bases and J by 4 bases, and 4 bases separated the two germline ends. CDR3 in DNA: TGTGCCAGCAAGGGCACCGGGGAGCTGTTTTTT. It translates to CASKGTGELFF.

The V gene is TRBV27, the J gene TRBJ2-3; 12 nucleotides align to TRBD2. CDR3 length equals 15 residues. CDR1 is MNHEY, CDR2 SMNVEV, per germline (reference sequence). Germline trimming cut 5 bases from V and 8 bases from J; bases unmatched to any gene: 8. The CDR3 DNA is TGTGCCAGCAGTCCTAGCGGGAGGGACCCGGCTACGCAGTATTTT. It yields the protein CASSPSGRDPATQYF.

The chain has TRBV3-1 (or the pseudogene TRBV3-2) and TRBJ2-6, with D unresolved. The V and J ends lost 0 bases and 4 bases respectively, with 7 bases between them. CDR1 LGHDT and CDR2 YNNKEL come from the germline V gene (reference sequence). The CDR3 has 15 residues. This CDR3 is CASSQEGVGANVLTF. CDR3 nucleotide sequence: TGTGCCAGCAGCCAAGAAGGTGTAGGGGCCAACGTCCTGACTTTC.

The chain carries TRBV6-5 and TRBJ2-5; 7 nucleotides agree with TRBD2. The germline CDR1 and CDR2 sequences are MNHEY and SVGAGI. This CDR3 spans 12 amino acids. The CDR3 protein is CAVGEGGETQYF. The CDR3 DNA follows: TGTGCAGTAGGGGAGGGAGGTGAGACCCAGTACTTC.

This chain connects TRBV30 to TRBJ1-6; no clear D gene. In germline, CDR1 is GTSNPN, CDR2 SVGIG (reference sequence). This CDR3 region has 15 residues. The CDR3 is CANTRSSSYNSPLHF. The CDR3 DNA is TGTGCGAATACAAGGAGTAGCTCCTATAATTCACCCCTCCACTTT.

The chain uses TRBV6-5 and TRBJ2-1; D not certain. V was pared by 6 bases and J by 6 bases, with 12 bases between. CDR1 and CDR2 (germline): MNHEY, SVGAGI. This CDR3 spans 13 amino acids. CDR3 loop: CASSGWGINEQFF. In DNA, the CDR3 is TGTGCCAGCAGCGGGTGGGGTATCAATGAGCAGTTCTTC.

The chain couples TRBV6-5 to TRBJ1-5; D remains ambiguous. Looked up from germline, CDR1 is MNHEY and CDR2 is SVGAGI. This CDR3 has 13 amino acids. V gave up 4 bases and J gave up 3 bases, with 7 bases separating them. The CDR3 region has the DNA TGTGCCAGCAGTTCCGGCTTCAATCAGCCCCAGCATTTT. Translated: CASSSGFNQPQHF.

The rearrangement links TRBV5-8 to TRBJ1-2; 9 bases match TRBD1. V lost 3 bases and J lost 4; bases outside the gene matches: 7. Germline V gene lookup returns CDR1 SGHTS and CDR2 YDEGEE. CDR3 length: 15 amino acids. CDR3 protein: CASSSEGQGAYGYTF. The DNA for the CDR3 is TGTGCCAGCAGCTCGGAGGGACAGGGTGCCTATGGCTACACCTTC. Full variable domain (rest looked up from reference TRBV5-8 and TRBJ1-2): EAGVTQSPTHLIKTRGQQATLRCSPISGHTSVYWYQQALGLGLQFLLWYDEGEERNRGNFPPRFSGRQFPNYSSELNVNALELEDSALYLCASSSEGQGAYGYTFGSGTRLTVV.

This clone was observed once. This chain connects TRBV30 to TRBJ1-2; D ambiguous. Germline loops: CDR1 GTSNPN, CDR2 SVGIG (reference sequence). V was trimmed by 3 bases and J by 4 bases, leaving 6 bases between them. This CDR3 has 11 amino acids. The CDR3 DNA reads as TGTGCCTGGAGCCTAGGCTATGGCTACACCTTC. Translation: CAWSLGYGYTF. Full variable domain (rest looked up from reference TRBV30 and TRBJ1-2): SQTIHQWPATLVQPVGSPLSLECTVEGTSNPNLYWYRQAAGRGLQLLFYSVGIGQISSEVPQNLSASRPQDRQFILSSKKLLLSDSGFYLCAWSLGYGYTFGSGTRLTVV.

This clone was seen many times. The chain joins TRBV19 to TRBJ1-3; D unresolved. Trimming took off 7 bases at V and 7 bases at J, with 11 bases between the two ends. Germline V gives CDR1 LNHDA, CDR2 SQIVND (reference sequence). The CDR3 consists of 12 residues. The CDR3 nucleotides read TGTGCCAGTAAGGGTCCGAGGAACACCATATATTTT. Protein sequence: CASKGPRNTIYF.

This clone has only a few counts. The chain recombines TRBV28 with TRBJ1-1; tentatively, D is TRBD1 (5 bases). Per the germline V gene, CDR1 is MDHEN and CDR2 is SYDVKM. V shed 0 bases and J shed 1 base, with 9 bases lying between them. The CDR3 contains 15 residues. The CDR3 protein is CASSLWGGWNTEAFF. The CDR3 nucleotides are TGTGCCAGCAGTTTATGGGGGGGATGGAACACTGAAGCTTTCTTT. Using reference TRBV28 and TRBJ1-1 for the parts outside the CDR3, the full variable domain is DVKVTQSSRYLVKRTGEKVFLECVQDMDHENMFWYRQDPGLGLRLIYFSYDVKMKEKGDIPEGYSVSREKKERFSLILESASTNQTSMYLCASSLWGGWNTEAFFGQGTRLTVV.

CDR3 sequence reads: CASSQTDSSYNSPLHF. For the CDR3, the DNA is TGCGCCAGCAGCCAAACAGACAGCTCCTATAATTCACCCCTCCACTTT. This chain links TRBV5-1 with TRBJ1-6, with D possibly TRBD1 on 5 matching bases. Trimming took 4 bases from V and 0 from J, leaving 11 bases between them. CDR3 length equals 16 residues. Germline-derived CDR1 and CDR2 are SGHRS and YFSETQ.

V gene TRBV3-1 (or the pseudogene TRBV3-2) combines with J gene TRBJ1-2, with a weak D call TRBD1 (5 bases). Trimming cost V 0 bases and J 3 bases, with 17 bases left between them. This CDR3 has 17 residues. CDR1 is LGHDT, CDR2 YNNKEL, per germline (reference sequence). CDR3 in amino acids: CASSQEGTLGKHYGYTF. CDR3 coding DNA: TGTGCCAGCAGCCAAGAGGGGACTTTAGGCAAACACTATGGCTACACCTTC.

The chain has TRBV30 and TRBJ2-7; 12 bases align to TRBD1. CDR3 length: 14 residues. The V gene's germline CDR1 is GTSNPN and CDR2 SVGIG (reference sequence). The trim removed 0 bases at V and 6 bases at J, leaving 3 bases unmatched. CDR3 nucleotide sequence: TGTGCCTGGAGTGTGGGACAGGGGGCCTTCGAGCAGTACTTC. Translation: CAWSVGQGAFEQYF.

This clone showed up just once. The rearrangement uses TRBV5-1 and TRBJ2-5, with 8 bases aligning to TRBD2. Germline trimming cut 0 bases from V and 3 bases from J; bases unmatched to any gene: 4. Germline loops: CDR1 SGHRS, CDR2 YFSETQ. The CDR3 has 15 amino acids. In DNA, the CDR3 is TGCGCCAGCAGCTTGGCCCCAGCGGGGGAAGAGACCCAGTACTTC. Residues: CASSLAPAGEETQYF.

The chain employs TRBV5-1 and TRBJ2-1; maybe TRBD1 (6 bases). The CDR3 loop spans 14 amino acids. The V and J ends lost 0 bases and 8 bases respectively, with 12 bases between them. From germline, CDR1 is SGHRS and CDR2 YFSETQ. The CDR3 is CASSLDRVGDEQFF. DNA of the CDR3: TGCGCCAGCAGCTTGGACAGGGTTGGCGATGAGCAGTTCTTC. The entire variable domain, with the rest obtained from reference TRBV5-1 and TRBJ2-1, is as follows: KAGVTQTPRYLIKTRGQQVTLSCSPISGHRSVSWYQQTPGQGLQFLFEYFSETQRNKGNFPGRFSGRQFSNSRSEMNVSTLELGDSALYLCASSLDRVGDEQFFGPGTRLTVL.